Following are 32 T cell receptor beta chains from one sample sequenced in a study of response to subunit inactivated influenza vaccine (dated by TCRdb to 2017 to 2018). The library was obtained by RT-PCR. The instrument given in TCRdb is Illumina HiSeq 2500. In-frame beta chains were kept once TCRdb had trimmed the public reads at Q25 with fastp and called clones with MiXCR. For every CDR3 protein sequence, its rows merge into one entry that carries the most common genes and DNA. This sample is represented by roughly 700,000 distinct CDR3 sequences; about 15% of them were singletons. The top ten clones comprise roughly 6.4% of the sample. The sequences come from PBMCs from blood, collected less than 15 days before vaccination. Receptors were obtained from a man aged 45-60 years who received an inactivated influenza vaccine. Donor details come from another sample of the same person, matched by shared clones.

The rearrangement joins TRBV6-2 or TRBV6-3 to TRBJ2-1; D tentatively fits TRBD1 or TRBD2 (5 bases each). The germline V and J ends were trimmed by 6 bases and 5 bases, with 17 bases remaining between them. This CDR3 contains 15 residues. Per the germline V gene, CDR1 is MNHEY and CDR2 is SVGEGT. CDR3 region: CASSDRGGRHNEQFF. CDR3 DNA sequence: TGTGCCAGCAGCGACCGTGGGGGAAGGCACAATGAGCAGTTCTTC.

This chain joins TRBV30 and TRBJ2-3; 16 nucleotides agree with TRBD2. CDR3 size: 19 residues. After removal of 4 bases from V and 1 base from J, the junction contained 11 bases not matched to a gene. CDR1 is GTSNPN, CDR2 SVGIG, per germline (reference sequence). The CDR3 DNA follows: TGTGCCTGGACCCCGGGACTAGCGGGAGGGCCGAGTGGCACAGATACGCAGTATTTT. Its protein is CAWTPGLAGGPSGTDTQYF.

This clonotype was seen a handful of times. This chain joins TRBV4-1 and TRBJ2-1; 7 nucleotides line up with TRBD2. This CDR3 contains 14 residues. CDR1 is MGHRA, CDR2 YSYEKL, per germline. With 3 bases clipped from V and 6 bases from J, the junction kept 5 bases outside the gene matches. The CDR3, as DNA: TGCGCCAGCAGCCATTCTTGGGGGGGCAATGAGCAGTTCTTC. Protein product: CASSHSWGGNEQFF.

Regarding this clonotype: Since a much larger clone is just one base distant, this may be a read error. V is TRBV5-6 and J is TRBJ2-7; D remains ambiguous. Looked up from germline, CDR1 is SGHDT and CDR2 is YYEEEE. The ends were cut back, 4 bases at V and 1 base at J, with 6 bases in the middle. The CDR3 consists of 12 residues. The CDR3 DNA is TGTGCCAGCAGCAAGGGATCCTACGAGCAGTACTTC. This sequence encodes CASSKGSYEQYF.

There are many counts of this clonotype. V usage is TRBV5-1 and J usage is TRBJ1-1; 7 bases align to TRBD1. Losses at the gene ends were 7 bases for V and 5 bases for J; bases not matched to a gene: 8. Germline V lookup: CDR1 SGHRS, CDR2 YFSETQ. The CDR3 runs 13 residues. CDR3 amino acids: CASFTGVGTEAFF. The CDR3 region has the DNA TGCGCCAGCTTTACAGGGGTTGGGACTGAAGCTTTCTTT.

There are many counts of this clonotype. The rearrangement joins TRBV4-1 to TRBJ1-2, with D maybe TRBD1 (5 bases). Trimming shortened V by 4 bases and J by 2 bases, and 14 bases separated the two germline ends. The length of the CDR3 is 15 residues. Germline CDR1 reads MGHRA; CDR2 reads YSYEKL. CDR3 loop: CASSPSPQGNYGYTF. The CDR3 region has the DNA TGCGCCAGCAGCCCGTCCCCGCAGGGAAACTATGGCTACACCTTC.

This clonotype appeared a few times. The V and J genes are TRBV28 and TRBJ2-7, with D perhaps matching TRBD2 (6 bases). Per the germline V gene, CDR1 is MDHEN and CDR2 is SYDVKM. The CDR3 is 12 residues long. Trimming took 8 bases from V and 6 from J, leaving 14 bases between them. The CDR3 region has the DNA TGTGCCAGCCGTTGGTCCGGGAGCGAGCAGTACTTC. Encoded protein: CASRWSGSEQYF.

CDR3 region: CASSRPLAGDSNEQFF. CDR3 DNA: TGTGCCAGTAGTAGACCGCTGGCGGGAGATTCTAATGAGCAGTTCTTC. V usage is TRBV19 and J usage is TRBJ2-1; 7 nucleotides align to TRBD2. Germline loops: CDR1 LNHDA, CDR2 SQIVND (reference sequence). Trimming cost V 4 bases and J 7 bases; bases outside gene matches: 13. The length of the CDR3 is 16 residues.

The chain couples TRBV7-2 to TRBJ1-5; TRBD1 is a possible D gene (5 bases). Trimming shortened V by 5 bases and J by 4 bases, and 18 bases separated the two germline ends. This CDR3 has 16 residues. CDR1 and CDR2 (germline): SGHTA, FQGNSA. The chain's CDR3 is CASSAHPGGINQPQHF. CDR3 in DNA: TGTGCCAGCAGCGCCCATCCCGGGGGGATTAATCAGCCCCAGCATTTT.

The rearrangement joins TRBV27 to TRBJ2-2, with a possible D match to TRBD2 (5 bases). Looked up from germline, CDR1 is MNHEY and CDR2 is SMNVEV (reference sequence). V lost 5 bases and J lost 6, with 19 bases in between. This CDR3 region has 16 residues. CDR3 region: CASSPGLALRSGELFF. The CDR3 DNA follows: TGTGCCAGCAGTCCCGGCCTAGCTCTGAGATCCGGGGAGCTGTTTTTT.

This sequence joins TRBV4-3 and TRBJ2-5; 9 bases are shared with TRBD2. Germline lookup yields CDR1 LGHNA and CDR2 YSLEER. J gave up 5 bases and V 3 bases, and 10 bases lay outside the gene matches. The CDR3 is 16 residues long. For the CDR3, the DNA is TGCGCCAGCAGCCAGAGTAGCGGGGGCAGGTGGGAGACCCAGTACTTC. Protein sequence: CASSQSSGGRWETQYF.

This clonotype has just a few counts. This chain joins TRBV25-1 and TRBJ2-2, with 8 nucleotides matching TRBD2. From germline, CDR1 is MGHDK and CDR2 SYGVNS. Trimming removed 4 bases from V and 4 bases from J; junction bases left unmatched: 11. The CDR3 length is 17 residues. The CDR3 bases are TGTGCCAGCAGTGGCTCCATGGTAGCGGGACCCACCGGGGAGCTGTTTTTT. This translates into CASSGSMVAGPTGELFF.

This clonotype has a handful of counts. The chain joins TRBV4-2 to TRBJ2-1; D might be TRBD1 or TRBD2, each matching 10 bases. This CDR3 region has 20 residues. The V gene lost 4 bases and the J gene lost 5 bases, with 30 bases spanning the gap. The V gene's germline CDR1 is LGHNA and CDR2 YNFKEQ. CDR3 coding DNA: TGTGCCAGCAGCCCCGTGACAGGGGGCATCGGGACTAGCGCCGACAATGAGCAGTTCTTC. Translation: CASSPVTGGIGTSADNEQFF.

This chain uses TRBV4-3 with TRBJ2-2; a possible D gene is TRBD2 (5 bases). Trimming removed 4 bases at V and 8 bases at J, with 14 bases between. Germline-derived CDR1 and CDR2 are LGHNA and YSLEER. This CDR3 has 14 residues. In DNA, the CDR3 is TGCGCCAGCAGCCCCGATGGAGGTTTGGGGGAGCTGTTTTTT. This gives the protein CASSPDGGLGELFF.

The V call is TRBV10-3, the J call TRBJ1-5; D unresolved. Germline CDR1 reads ENHRY; CDR2 reads SYGVKD. V lost 3 bases and J lost 2, with 14 bases in between. The CDR3 is made up of 16 amino acids. CDR3 in DNA: TGTGCCATCAGTGATAACCGGGGTAATGGCAATCAGCCCCAGCATTTT. Protein: CAISDNRGNGNQPQHF.

This clonotype was seen repeatedly, ten times or more. The gene calls are TRBV4-2 and TRBJ2-7, with a tentative D call TRBD2 (6 bases). Germline V gene sequence: CDR1 LGHNA, CDR2 YNFKEQ. CDR3 length: 14 residues. V lost 4 bases, J lost 2 bases, and 12 bases lay in between. CDR3 nucleotide sequence: TGTGCCAGCAGCCCCCGGGAGTCCCCCTACGAGCAGTACTTC. This translates into CASSPRESPYEQYF.

This clonotype was detected many times. This chain joins TRBV12-3 or TRBV12-4 and TRBJ2-2, with D possibly matching TRBD1 (6 bases). The CDR3 totals 16 residues. Trimming took off 5 bases at V and 4 bases at J, with 17 bases between the two ends. CDR3 DNA sequence: TGTGCCAGCAGTGAATTACAGGGATCGGGCACCGGGGAGCTGTTTTTT. It encodes CASSELQGSGTGELFF.

The chain is built from TRBV20-1 and TRBJ2-3; D gene ambiguous. This CDR3 is built from 12 residues. Trimming shortened V by 4 bases and J by 2 bases, and 7 bases separated the two germline ends. Germline CDR1 is DFQATT and CDR2 is SNEGSKA (reference sequence). In DNA, the CDR3 is TGCAGTGCTACGTCTTTCACAGATACGCAGTATTTT. It is translated as CSATSFTDTQYF.

The chain links TRBV2 to TRBJ2-3, with D hard to call. The CDR3 consists of 14 residues. Germline CDR1 and CDR2: SNHLY and FYNNEI. The V gene lost 8 bases and the J gene lost 0 bases, with 12 bases spanning the gap. CDR3 sequence (DNA): TGTGCCAGCGCCGCTGGCAGAAGCACAGATACGCAGTATTTT. This codes for CASAAGRSTDTQYF.

The V and J genes are TRBV2 and TRBJ2-3; a weak D match, TRBD2 (7 bases). The CDR3 has 16 amino acids. Deletions cut 3 bases from V and 4 bases from J, with 17 bases between. Germline V gives CDR1 SNHLY, CDR2 FYNNEI. DNA of the CDR3: TGTGCCAGCAGTGAGCGGGGGCCTCCCCCCGCAGATACGCAGTATTTT. It translates to CASSERGPPPADTQYF.

The chain has TRBV6-5 and TRBJ2-7, with 7 positions matching TRBD2. The CDR3 loop spans 14 amino acids. V trimming: 2 bases; J trimming: 7 bases; junction bases outside the gene matches: 8. Germline V gene data show CDR1 as MNHEY and CDR2 as SVGAGI. This CDR3 is CASSYGGSSREQYF. In DNA, the CDR3 is TGTGCCAGCAGTTACGGCGGGAGCTCAAGGGAGCAGTACTTC.

The V and J genes are TRBV2 and TRBJ1-1; D unclear. This CDR3 has 14 residues. Trimming removed 3 bases at V and 3 bases at J, with 11 bases between. CDR1 is SNHLY, CDR2 FYNNEI, per germline. The CDR3 coding sequence is TGTGCCAGCAGTGAGAAGGGTGGCTACACTGAAGCTTTCTTT. This gives the protein CASSEKGGYTEAFF.

Many counts were recorded for this clonotype. This sequence joins TRBV9 and TRBJ2-6; 7 bases match TRBD2. CDR1 is SGDLS and CDR2 is YYNGEE in the germline V gene. This CDR3 comprises 17 residues. The junction had 3 bases not matched to a gene; V was cut back by 0 bases and J by 0 bases. The DNA for the CDR3 is TGTGCCAGCAGCGTAGCTACGGGGGGCTCTGGGGCCAACGTCCTGACTTTC. As protein: CASSVATGGSGANVLTF.

This clonotype has only a few counts. The chain combines TRBV6-2 or TRBV6-3 with TRBJ1-5; no clear D gene. The CDR3 has 14 residues. Germline V gene sequence: CDR1 MNHEY, CDR2 SVGEGT. V lost 5 bases and J 1 base, leaving 9 bases between the germline ends. The CDR3 sequence: CASSETRSNQPQHF. The CDR3 nucleotides read TGTGCCAGCAGTGAGACAAGAAGCAATCAGCCCCAGCATTTT.

This clonotype was picked up a small number of times. The V call is TRBV2, the J call TRBJ2-7, with D possibly matching TRBD1 (7 bases). The CDR3 runs to 13 residues. Trimming took 6 bases from V and 5 from J, leaving 14 bases between them. Germline V lookup: CDR1 SNHLY, CDR2 FYNNEI. The CDR3 region has the DNA TGTGCCAGCAGCCGCAGGGGGGCCCACGAGCAGTACTTC. Translating gives CASSRRGAHEQYF.

This clonotype has just a few counts. The CDR3 DNA is TGTGCCAGCAGCAAAGGGCACGGCCGGTTCACGAACACCGGGGAGCTGTTTTTT. Its translation is CASSKGHGRFTNTGELFF. This rearrangement joins TRBV21-1 to TRBJ2-2. TRBV21-1 is a known pseudogene. This CDR3 contains 18 residues.

This clonotype was seen only once. The chain uses TRBV4-3 and TRBJ2-1, with TRBD1 identical over 7 bases. Trimming took 0 bases from V and 4 from J; bases not matched to a gene: 3. The CDR3 totals 15 residues. The V gene's germline CDR1 is LGHNA and CDR2 YSLEER. CDR3 DNA: TGCGCCAGCAGCCAAGAGAGGGACAGATACAATGAGCAGTTCTTC. Its protein is CASSQERDRYNEQFF.

This sequence joins TRBV7-9 and TRBJ2-7, with D perhaps TRBD1 (6 bases). The V end lost 1 base, the J end lost 9 bases, and 16 bases lay between the germline ends. This CDR3 comprises 14 residues. CDR1 is SEHNR, CDR2 FQNEAQ, per germline (reference sequence). In nucleotides, the CDR3 is TGTGCCAGCAGCTTAGATATCGATTGGGGGCGGCAGTACTTC. It codes for CASSLDIDWGRQYF.

The chain uses TRBV20-1 and TRBJ2-1, with D perhaps being TRBD1 or TRBD2 (5 bases each). Germline V CDR1 and CDR2: DFQATT, SNEGSKA (reference sequence). There are 15 residues in the CDR3. Trimming shortened V by 2 bases and J by 2 bases, and 13 bases separated the two germline ends. Written as DNA, the CDR3 is TGCAGTGCTAGAATTAGGGACGGAACCTACAATGAGCAGTTCTTC. Amino acid sequence: CSARIRDGTYNEQFF.

This clonotype was observed many times. The chain is built from TRBV29-1 and TRBJ2-2, with TRBD1 matching over 8 bases. The junction had 3 bases not matched to a gene; V was cut back by 5 bases and J by 4 bases. The CDR3 consists of 13 residues. CDR1 is SQVTM and CDR2 is ANQGSEA in the germline V gene. The chain's CDR3 is CSVRQGLTGELFF. The CDR3 nucleotides read TGCAGCGTTAGACAGGGGCTCACCGGGGAGCTGTTTTTT.

CDR3 nucleotide sequence: TGCGCCAGCAGCCAAGAAAGAGAGCGGACCTCTGGGGCCAACGTCCTGACTTTC. Amino acid sequence: CASSQERERTSGANVLTF. J is TRBJ2-6 and V is TRBV4-3; D is perhaps TRBD2 (5 bases). Germline CDR1 and CDR2: LGHNA and YSLEER. The CDR3 consists of 18 residues. V lost 0 bases and J 0 bases, leaving 12 bases between the germline ends.

The chain recombines TRBV3-1 with TRBJ1-4; D gene ambiguous. Trimming pared 4 bases from V and 8 bases from J, leaving 14 bases between. The length of the CDR3 is 14 residues. Germline V gene sequence: CDR1 LGHDT, CDR2 YNNKEL (reference sequence). The CDR3 nucleotides are TGTGCCAGCAGCCCCATTCCCCGGGAAGAAAAACTGTTTTTT. It translates to CASSPIPREEKLFF.